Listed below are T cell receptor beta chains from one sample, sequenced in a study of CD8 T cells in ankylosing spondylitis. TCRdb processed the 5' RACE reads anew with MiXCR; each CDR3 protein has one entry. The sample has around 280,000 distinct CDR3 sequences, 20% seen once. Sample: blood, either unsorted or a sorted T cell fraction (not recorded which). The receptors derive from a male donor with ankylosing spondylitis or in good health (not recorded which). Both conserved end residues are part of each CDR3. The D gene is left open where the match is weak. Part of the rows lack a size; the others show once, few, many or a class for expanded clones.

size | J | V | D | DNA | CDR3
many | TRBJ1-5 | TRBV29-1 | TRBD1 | TGCAGCGCCCGGACAGGGACCAATCAGCCCCAGCATTTT | CSARTGTNQPQHF
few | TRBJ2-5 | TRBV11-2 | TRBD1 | TGTGCCAGCAGCCTACAGGGGCTCCAAGAGACCCAGTACTTC | CASSLQGLQETQYF
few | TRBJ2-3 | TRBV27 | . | TGTGCCAGCAGTTACGCAGGGCGCACAGATACGCAGTATTTT | CASSYAGRTDTQYF
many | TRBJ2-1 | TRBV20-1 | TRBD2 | TGCAGTGCTAACCCGGGGACTAGCGGTTTCAATGAGCAGTTCTTC | CSANPGTSGFNEQFF
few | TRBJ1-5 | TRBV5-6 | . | TGTGCCAGCAGCTTACGGCGGTCGGGGCAGCGGGGCAATCAGCCCCAGCATTTT | CASSLRRSGQRGNQPQHF
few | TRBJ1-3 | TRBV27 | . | TGTGCCAGCGGCCCGCGGCCCCAAACTGGAAACACCATATATTTT | CASGPRPQTGNTIYF
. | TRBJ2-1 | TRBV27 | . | TGTGCCAGCAGTGGGACGAATGAGCAGTTCTTC | CASSGTNEQFF
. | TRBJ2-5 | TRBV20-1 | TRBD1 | TGCAGTGCTAGGGGGGACAGACAAGAGACCCAGTACTTC | CSARGDRQETQYF
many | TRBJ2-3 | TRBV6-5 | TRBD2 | TGTGCCAGCAGTTCAGTAGCGGGAGGGCCAACAGATACGCAGTATTTT | CASSSVAGGPTDTQYF
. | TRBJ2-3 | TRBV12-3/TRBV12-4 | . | TGTGCCAGCAGCCCCCTGTTTGCTGGCACAGATACGCAGTATTTT | CASSPLFAGTDTQYF
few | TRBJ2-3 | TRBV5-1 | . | TGCGCCAGCAGCTTGAATCAAGATACGCAGTATTTT | CASSLNQDTQYF
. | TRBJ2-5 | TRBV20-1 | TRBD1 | TGCAGTGCTAGAGCCCTTAGGACAGGTCAAGAGACCCAGTACTTC | CSARALRTGQETQYF
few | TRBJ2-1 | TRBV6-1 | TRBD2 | TGTGCCAGCAGAGAAACAACTAGCGCAGGCTACAATGAGCAGTTCTTC | CASRETTSAGYNEQFF
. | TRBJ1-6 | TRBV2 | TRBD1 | TGTGCCAGCAGGGGGGGGACAGGTTATTCACCCCTCCACTTT | CASRGGTGYSPLHF
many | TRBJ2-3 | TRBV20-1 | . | TGCAGTGCTAGAAGTTTAGCAGATACGCAGTATTTT | CSARSLADTQYF
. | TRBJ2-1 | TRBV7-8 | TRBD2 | TGTGCCAGCAGCTCCTCCTCCGGGACTAGCGGGGGAATTGGAAGACAGCAGTTCTTC | CASSSSSGTSGGIGRQQFF
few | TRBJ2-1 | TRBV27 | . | TGTGCCAGCGGAAGTCCTTTAGCGAATGAGCAGTTCTTC | CASGSPLANEQFF
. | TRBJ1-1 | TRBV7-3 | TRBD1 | TGTGCCAGCAGCGCGACAGGGGGCTCGACTGAAGCTTTCTTT | CASSATGGSTEAFF
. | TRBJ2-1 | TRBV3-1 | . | TGTGCCAGCAGCCTCGGGACTCCCGAAAACAATGAGCAGTTCTTC | CASSLGTPENNEQFF
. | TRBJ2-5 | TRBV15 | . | TGTGCCACCAGCAGAGATCCGCCGGGACTCGGGGAGACCCAGTACTTC | CATSRDPPGLGETQYF
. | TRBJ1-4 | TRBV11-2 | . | TGTGCCAGCAGCTCAATAGGAGCAACTAATGAAAAACTGTTTTTT | CASSSIGATNEKLFF